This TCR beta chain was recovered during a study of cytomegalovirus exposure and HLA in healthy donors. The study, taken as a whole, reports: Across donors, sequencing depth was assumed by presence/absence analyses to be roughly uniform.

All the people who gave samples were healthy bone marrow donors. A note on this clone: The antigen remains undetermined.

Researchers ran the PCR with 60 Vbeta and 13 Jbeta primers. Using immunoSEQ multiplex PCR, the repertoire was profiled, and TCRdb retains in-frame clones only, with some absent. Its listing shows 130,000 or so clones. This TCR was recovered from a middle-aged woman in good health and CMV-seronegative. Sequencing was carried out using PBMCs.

The chain's CDR3 is CATRNGGPTNNEQFF. The CDR3 bases are TGTGCCACCAGAAACGGGGGGCCTACGAACAATGAGCAGTTCTTC. The chain carries TRBV15 and TRBJ2-1; possible D gene TRBD2, 7 bases. This CDR3 contains 15 residues. Trimming cost V 6 bases and J 5 bases, with 17 bases left between them. Germline lookup yields CDR1 LNHNV and CDR2 YYDKDF (reference sequence).